The entry below describes one TCR beta chain. Assay: immunoSEQ multiplex PCR; the TCRdb copy retains only in-frame clones and omits some. In the table there are 90,000 to 95,000 clones, around 87% of which are singletons. The data stem from a study of OX40 agonist ivuxolimab in advanced cancers. About the study: Ivuxolimab, an antibody acting as an agonist of OX40 (CD134), was used to treat patients. Age averaged 60 years (range roughly 23 to 79), and around 87% were male.

Per germline, CDR1 SGDLS and CDR2 YYNGEE. V lost 5 bases and J lost 4; bases outside the gene matches: 11. The CDR3 consists of 16 residues. Here the sequenced sample was CD4+ or CD8+ T cells sorted from blood, taken in a trial of the OX40 agonist ivuxolimab. This clonotype was sampled from an adult with an advanced solid tumor such as melanoma, head and neck, liver or kidney cancer. V usage is TRBV9 and J usage is TRBJ2-3; 9 bases are shared with TRBD2. The chain's CDR3 is CASSRTGTSNADTQYF. The CDR3, as DNA: TGTGCCAGCAGTCGGACCGGGACTAGCAACGCAGATACGCAGTATTTT.